This record looks at one T cell receptor beta chain sequence and its context. The sample originates from a study of Ad26.COV2.S vaccination and SARS-CoV-2 variants. This table comes from immunoSEQ multiplex PCR, and its TCRdb copy is limited to in-frame clones, with some not included. The table lists approximately 350,000 clones, around 86% of them singletons, with around 3.7% in the top ten. Documented treatment: roughly 20 received Ad26.COV2.S at low or high dose, single or two shots; roughly five received placebo; per-sample allocation not given. The study sampled participants on day 63 after the first vaccine or placebo injection. In germline, CDR1 is LNHNV, CDR2 YYDKDF (reference sequence). The CDR3 runs 15 residues. The germline V and J ends were trimmed by 5 bases and 1 base, with 12 bases remaining between them.

This receptor was identified in a person aged 18-65 years who received the Ad26.COV2.S COVID-19 vaccine or a placebo. The sample here was peripheral blood, taken in a trial of Ad26.COV2.S vaccine versus placebo. The chain carries TRBV15 and TRBJ1-3, with TRBD1 as a possible D gene (5 bases). In DNA form, the CDR3 reads TGTGCCACCAGCCCCTATGACAGATCTGGAAACACCATATATTTT. Its translation: CATSPYDRSGNTIYF. Looking up the rest from reference TRBV15 and TRBJ1-3 gives the full variable domain: DAMVIQNPRYQVTQFGKPVTLSCSQTLNHNVMYWYQQKSSQAPKLLFHYYDKDFNNEADTPDNFQSRRPNTSFCFLDIRSPGLGDTAMYLCATSPYDRSGNTIYFGEGSWLTVV.